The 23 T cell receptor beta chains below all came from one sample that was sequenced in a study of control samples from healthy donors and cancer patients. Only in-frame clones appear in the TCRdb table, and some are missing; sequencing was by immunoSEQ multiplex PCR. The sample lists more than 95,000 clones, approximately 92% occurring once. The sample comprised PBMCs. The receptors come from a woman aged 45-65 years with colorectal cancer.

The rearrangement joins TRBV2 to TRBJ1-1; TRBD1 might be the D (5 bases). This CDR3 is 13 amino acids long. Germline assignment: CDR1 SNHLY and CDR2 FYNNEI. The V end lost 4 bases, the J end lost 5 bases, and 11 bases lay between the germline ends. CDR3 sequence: CASSAGGRTEAFF. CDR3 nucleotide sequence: TGTGCCAGCAGTGCTGGGGGTAGGACTGAAGCTTTCTTT.

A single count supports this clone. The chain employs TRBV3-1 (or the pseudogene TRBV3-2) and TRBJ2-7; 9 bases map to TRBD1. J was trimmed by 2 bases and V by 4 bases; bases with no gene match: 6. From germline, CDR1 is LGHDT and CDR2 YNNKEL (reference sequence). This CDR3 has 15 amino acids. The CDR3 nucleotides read TGTGCCAGCAGCCCCGGGACAGGGAACACCTACGAGCAGTACTTC. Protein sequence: CASSPGTGNTYEQYF.

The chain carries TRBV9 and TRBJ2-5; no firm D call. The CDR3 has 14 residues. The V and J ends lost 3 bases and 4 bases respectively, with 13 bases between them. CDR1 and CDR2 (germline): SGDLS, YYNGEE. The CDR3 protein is CASSAEDWSETQYF. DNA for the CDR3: TGTGCCAGCAGCGCCGAAGACTGGTCAGAGACCCAGTACTTC.

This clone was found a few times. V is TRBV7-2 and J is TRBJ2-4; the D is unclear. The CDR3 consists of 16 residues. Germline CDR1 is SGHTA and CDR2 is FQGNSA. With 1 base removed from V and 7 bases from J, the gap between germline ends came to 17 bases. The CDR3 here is CASSLGPRGGANIQYF. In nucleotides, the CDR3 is TGTGCCAGCAGCTTAGGCCCCCGAGGTGGAGCCAACATTCAGTACTTC.

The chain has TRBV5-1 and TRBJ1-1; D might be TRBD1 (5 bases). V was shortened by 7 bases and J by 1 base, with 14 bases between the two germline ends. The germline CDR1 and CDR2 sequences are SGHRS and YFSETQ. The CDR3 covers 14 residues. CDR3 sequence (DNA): TGCGCCAGCTCTCAATCGGGGGGGAACACTGAAGCTTTCTTT. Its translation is CASSQSGGNTEAFF.

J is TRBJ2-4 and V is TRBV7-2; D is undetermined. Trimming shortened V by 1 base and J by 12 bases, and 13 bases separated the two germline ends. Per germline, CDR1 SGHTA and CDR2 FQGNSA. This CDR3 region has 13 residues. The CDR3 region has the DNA TGTGCCAGCAGCTTAGGCCGACAAACCTCTCAGTACTTC. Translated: CASSLGRQTSQYF.

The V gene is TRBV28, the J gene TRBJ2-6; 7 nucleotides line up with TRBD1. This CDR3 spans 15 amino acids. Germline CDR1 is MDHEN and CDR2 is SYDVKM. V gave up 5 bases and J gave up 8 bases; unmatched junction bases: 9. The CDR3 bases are TGTGCCAGCAGTGAACAGGGGCCTAGGTCCAACGTCCTGACTTTC. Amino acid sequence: CASSEQGPRSNVLTF.

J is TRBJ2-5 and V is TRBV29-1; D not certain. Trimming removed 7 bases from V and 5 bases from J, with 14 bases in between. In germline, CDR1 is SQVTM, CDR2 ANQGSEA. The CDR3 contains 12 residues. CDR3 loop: CSALQGLETQYF. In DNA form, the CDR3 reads TGCAGCGCTCTGCAAGGGCTGGAGACCCAGTACTTC.

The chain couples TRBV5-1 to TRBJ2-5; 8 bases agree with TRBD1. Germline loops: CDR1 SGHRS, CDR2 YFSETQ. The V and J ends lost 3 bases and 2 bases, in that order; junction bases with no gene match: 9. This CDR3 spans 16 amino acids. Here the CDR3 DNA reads TGCGCCAGCAGCTCCTCCACTCGGACAGGGCAAGAGACCCAGTACTTC. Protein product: CASSSSTRTGQETQYF.

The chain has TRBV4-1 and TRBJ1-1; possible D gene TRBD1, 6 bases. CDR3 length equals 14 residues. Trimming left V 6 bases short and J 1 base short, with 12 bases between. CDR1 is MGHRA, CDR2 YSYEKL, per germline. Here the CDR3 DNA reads TGCGCCAGCAGGGCCGGGACAAAGAACACTGAAGCTTTCTTT. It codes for CASRAGTKNTEAFF.

The CDR3 loop is CASSSQGTPGNTIYF. The CDR3 DNA follows: TGTGCCAGTAGTTCACAGGGGACTCCTGGAAACACCATATATTTT. The V gene is TRBV19, the J gene TRBJ1-3, with 7 bases aligning to TRBD1. Looked up from germline, CDR1 is LNHDA and CDR2 is SQIVND (reference sequence). CDR3 length equals 15 residues. The trim removed 5 bases at V and 2 bases at J, leaving 6 bases unmatched.

CDR3 protein: CASSGSGDEAFF. The CDR3 nucleotides read TGTGCCAGCAGTGGTTCAGGCGATGAAGCTTTCTTT. J is TRBJ1-1 and V is TRBV28; D is unclear. With 5 bases removed from V and 7 bases from J, the gap between germline ends came to 11 bases. The germline V gene has CDR1 MDHEN and CDR2 SYDVKM. The CDR3 extends over 12 amino acids.

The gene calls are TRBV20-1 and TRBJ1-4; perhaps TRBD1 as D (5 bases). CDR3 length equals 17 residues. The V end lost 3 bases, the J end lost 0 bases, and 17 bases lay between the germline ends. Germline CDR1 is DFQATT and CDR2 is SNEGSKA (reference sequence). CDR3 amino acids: CSASQRGEVATNEKLFF. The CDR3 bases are TGCAGTGCTAGTCAGCGGGGGGAAGTTGCAACTAATGAAAAACTGTTTTTT.

The CDR3 sequence is CASSRQGRSYYEQYF. CDR3 in DNA: TGTGCCAGCAGCAGACAGGGCAGGTCCTACTACGAGCAGTACTTC. The genes are TRBV9 and TRBJ2-7; 7 bases are shared with TRBD1. Germline V gene lookup returns CDR1 SGDLS and CDR2 YYNGEE. V lost 4 bases, J lost 3 bases, and 10 bases stayed unmatched. This CDR3 is 15 amino acids long.

The CDR3 DNA is TGTGCCAGCAGCCACGAACGTATATGGGACAGGCCTTTACGGGGCTACACCTTC. Its protein is CASSHERIWDRPLRGYTF. The chain has TRBV7-9 and TRBJ1-2; 8 bases align to TRBD1. The J segment lost 8 bases and the V segment lost 5 bases, leaving 22 bases of the junction unmatched. Germline V gene sequence: CDR1 SEHNR, CDR2 FQNEAQ (reference sequence). CDR3 length: 18 amino acids. Supplemented by reference TRBV7-9 and TRBJ1-2, the full variable domain reads DTGVSQNPRHKITKRGQNVTFRCDPISEHNRLYWYRQTLGQGPEFLTYFQNEAQLEKSRLLSDRFSAERPKGSFSTLEIQRTEQGDSAMYLCASSHERIWDRPLRGYTFGSGTRLTVV.

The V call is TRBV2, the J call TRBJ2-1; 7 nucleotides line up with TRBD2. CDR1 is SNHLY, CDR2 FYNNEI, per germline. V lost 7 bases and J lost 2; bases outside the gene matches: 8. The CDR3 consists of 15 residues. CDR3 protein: CASTDGGSAYNEQFF. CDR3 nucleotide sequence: TGTGCCAGCACGGACGGCGGGAGCGCCTACAATGAGCAGTTCTTC.

CDR3: CASSFGTGRVPDTQYF. The CDR3 DNA is TGTGCCAGCAGTTTCGGGACAGGGAGGGTTCCAGATACGCAGTATTTT. The V call is TRBV27, the J call TRBJ2-3, with 9 bases identical to TRBD1. Germline CDR1 MNHEY, CDR2 SMNVEV (reference sequence). After removal of 3 bases from V and 4 bases from J, the junction contained 8 bases not matched to a gene. CDR3 length equals 16 residues.

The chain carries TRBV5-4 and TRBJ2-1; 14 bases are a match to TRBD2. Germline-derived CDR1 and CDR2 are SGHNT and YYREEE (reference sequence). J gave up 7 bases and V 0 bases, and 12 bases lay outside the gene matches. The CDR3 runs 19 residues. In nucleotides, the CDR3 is TGTGCCAGCAGCTTGGTGGGTAGGACTAGCGGGGGGCCGGGGAATGAGCAGTTCTTC. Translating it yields CASSLVGRTSGGPGNEQFF.

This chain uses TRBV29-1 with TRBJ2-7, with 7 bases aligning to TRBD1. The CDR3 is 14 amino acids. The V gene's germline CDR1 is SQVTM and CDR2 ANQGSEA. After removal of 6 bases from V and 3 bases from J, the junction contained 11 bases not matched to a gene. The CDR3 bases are TGCAGCGTGCGGGCCAAGACAGGGAGCTACGAGCAGTACTTC. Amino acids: CSVRAKTGSYEQYF.

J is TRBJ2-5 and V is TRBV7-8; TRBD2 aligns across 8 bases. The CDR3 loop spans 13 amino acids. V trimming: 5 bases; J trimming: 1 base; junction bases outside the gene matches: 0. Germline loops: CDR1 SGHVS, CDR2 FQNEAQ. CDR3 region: CASSRGGQETQYF. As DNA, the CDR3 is TGTGCCAGCAGCCGGGGGGGCCAAGAGACCCAGTACTTC.

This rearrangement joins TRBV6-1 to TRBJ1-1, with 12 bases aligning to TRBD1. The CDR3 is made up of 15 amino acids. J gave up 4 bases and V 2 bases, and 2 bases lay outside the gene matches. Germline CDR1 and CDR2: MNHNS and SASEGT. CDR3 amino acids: CASSELGQGATEAFF. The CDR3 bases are TGTGCCAGCAGTGAATTGGGACAGGGGGCCACTGAAGCTTTCTTT.

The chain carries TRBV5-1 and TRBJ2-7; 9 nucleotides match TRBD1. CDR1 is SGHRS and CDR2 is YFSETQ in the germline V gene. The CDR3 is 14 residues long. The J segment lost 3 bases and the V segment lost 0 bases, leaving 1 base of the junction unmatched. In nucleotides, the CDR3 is TGCGCCAGCAGCTTGGGGGACAGGGACTACGAGCAGTACTTC. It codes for CASSLGDRDYEQYF.

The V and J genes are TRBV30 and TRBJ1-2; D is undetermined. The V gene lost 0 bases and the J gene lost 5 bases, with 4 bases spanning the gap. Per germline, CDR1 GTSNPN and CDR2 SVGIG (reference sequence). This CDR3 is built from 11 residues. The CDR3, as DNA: TGTGCCTGGAGTGTGGGATATGGCTACACCTTC. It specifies CAWSVGYGYTF.